Listed below are T cell receptor beta chains from one sample, sequenced in a study of Ad26.COV2.S vaccination and SARS-CoV-2 variants. Sequenced by immunoSEQ multiplex PCR; TCRdb stores in-frame clones only, minus some. The sample has hundreds of thousands of clones, roughly nine tenths seen once; the top ten hold around 1.5%. The specimen was peripheral blood, collected in a trial of Ad26.COV2.S vaccine versus placebo. The receptor set was obtained from a person aged 18-65 years who received the Ad26.COV2.S COVID-19 vaccine or a placebo. Both conserved end residues are part of each CDR3. The order of the fields is V gene, D gene, J gene, clone size, CDR3 length, CDR3 DNA, CDR3 protein. The D gene is left open where the match is weak. The size of a clone is reported for some rows only, either as once, few or many, or as a class for expanded clones.

v_gene: TRBV19; d_gene: TRBD2; j_gene: TRBJ2-2; abundance: .; len: 16; CDR3nt: TGTGCCAGTTCTAGCGGGAAGTCTTCCGGGGCCGGGGAGCTGTTTTTT; CDR3aa: CASSSGKSSGAGELFF
v_gene: TRBV5-5; d_gene: .; j_gene: TRBJ2-2; abundance: .; len: 14; CDR3nt: TGTGCCAGCAGCCACGACAGTTTCACCGGGGAGCTGTTTTTT; CDR3aa: CASSHDSFTGELFF
v_gene: TRBV14; d_gene: .; j_gene: TRBJ2-5; abundance: .; len: 16; CDR3nt: TGTGCCAGCAGCCACCCCAGGGACACAAATCAAGAGACCCAGTACTTC; CDR3aa: CASSHPRDTNQETQYF
v_gene: TRBV6-5; d_gene: .; j_gene: TRBJ2-3; abundance: .; len: 15; CDR3nt: TGTGCCAGCAGTTACTCTGGACCTCAAGTGGATACGCAGTATTTT; CDR3aa: CASSYSGPQVDTQYF
v_gene: TRBV27; d_gene: TRBD1; j_gene: TRBJ1-5; abundance: .; len: 15; CDR3nt: TGTGCCAGCAAAAGGGACAGGACCGCTAATCAGCCCCAGCATTTT; CDR3aa: CASKRDRTANQPQHF
v_gene: TRBV11-2; d_gene: TRBD2; j_gene: TRBJ2-3; abundance: .; len: 17; CDR3nt: TGTGCCAGCAGCCCCCCGGGACTAGCGACGAGCACAGATACGCAGTATTTT; CDR3aa: CASSPPGLATSTDTQYF
v_gene: TRBV5-1; d_gene: .; j_gene: TRBJ2-1; abundance: .; len: 13; CDR3nt: TGCGCCAGCAGCTCTGGACTCTTGGATGAGCAGTTCTTC; CDR3aa: CASSSGLLDEQFF
v_gene: TRBV7-3; d_gene: .; j_gene: TRBJ1-6; abundance: .; len: 13; CDR3nt: TGTGCCAGCAGCTCCACACGTAATTCACCCCTCCACTTT; CDR3aa: CASSSTRNSPLHF
v_gene: TRBV7-9; d_gene: TRBD1; j_gene: TRBJ1-3; abundance: .; len: 15; CDR3nt: TGTGCCAGCAGCCCAGACAGGGGGCCTGGAAACACCATATATTTT; CDR3aa: CASSPDRGPGNTIYF
v_gene: TRBV30; d_gene: TRBD2; j_gene: TRBJ2-1; abundance: .; len: 17; CDR3nt: TGTGCCTGGAGTGTTCCTCGGGCCGGGGGGGACTACAATGAGCAGTTCTTC; CDR3aa: CAWSVPRAGGDYNEQFF
v_gene: TRBV6-1; d_gene: TRBD2; j_gene: TRBJ2-3; abundance: .; len: 14; CDR3nt: TGTGCCAGCAGTGAAGGAGCGGGGGGGGATACGCAGTATTTT; CDR3aa: CASSEGAGGDTQYF
v_gene: TRBV20-1; d_gene: .; j_gene: TRBJ1-2; abundance: once; len: 11; CDR3nt: TGCAGTGTCCGACCTGTATATGGCTACACCTTC; CDR3aa: CSVRPVYGYTF
v_gene: TRBV5-1; d_gene: .; j_gene: TRBJ1-1; abundance: .; len: 14; CDR3nt: TGCGCCAGCAGTGTTGAACAGTTTCCCACTGAAGCTTTCTTT; CDR3aa: CASSVEQFPTEAFF
v_gene: TRBV4-3; d_gene: TRBD1; j_gene: TRBJ1-2; abundance: .; len: 19; CDR3nt: TGCGCCAGCAGCCAAGATCTTAAGCCATCCGGACAGGGAGGCTATGGCTACACCTTC; CDR3aa: CASSQDLKPSGQGGYGYTF
v_gene: TRBV3-1/TRBV3-2; d_gene: .; j_gene: TRBJ2-7; abundance: .; len: 12; CDR3nt: TGTGCCAGCAGCCATCATTCCTACGAGCAGTACTTC; CDR3aa: CASSHHSYEQYF
v_gene: TRBV5-6; d_gene: TRBD2; j_gene: TRBJ2-7; abundance: .; len: 15; CDR3nt: TGTGCCAGCAGCTTGGATCCCGGGAGGGCCGGGGAGCAGTACTTC; CDR3aa: CASSLDPGRAGEQYF
v_gene: TRBV4-1; d_gene: .; j_gene: TRBJ2-3; abundance: .; len: 18; CDR3nt: TGCGCCAGCAGCCAAGATTTGCTCCGGGGTCTTAACACAGATACGCAGTATTTT; CDR3aa: CASSQDLLRGLNTDTQYF
v_gene: TRBV5-1; d_gene: .; j_gene: TRBJ2-7; abundance: .; len: 12; CDR3nt: TGCGCCAGCAGCTTGAACTCGGGCGAGCAGTACTTC; CDR3aa: CASSLNSGEQYF
v_gene: TRBV18; d_gene: .; j_gene: TRBJ1-2; abundance: .; len: 12; CDR3nt: TGTGCCAGCTCACGGCCCCAAGATGGCTACACCTTC; CDR3aa: CASSRPQDGYTF
v_gene: TRBV5-4; d_gene: TRBD2; j_gene: TRBJ2-7; abundance: .; len: 15; CDR3nt: TGTGCCAGCAGCACGCAGCGGGGGGGCCTTAACGAGCAGTACTTC; CDR3aa: CASSTQRGGLNEQYF
v_gene: TRBV4-3; d_gene: TRBD2; j_gene: TRBJ2-7; abundance: few; len: 15; CDR3nt: TGCGCCAGCAGCAGTCGCCGGACTAGCGCTTACGAGCAGTACTTC; CDR3aa: CASSSRRTSAYEQYF
v_gene: TRBV18; d_gene: .; j_gene: TRBJ1-1; abundance: .; len: 12; CDR3nt: TGTGCCAGCTCACCCATGGGTACTGAAGCTTTCTTT; CDR3aa: CASSPMGTEAFF
v_gene: TRBV27; d_gene: .; j_gene: TRBJ2-7; abundance: many; len: 12; CDR3nt: TGTGCCAGCAGTGGGGGGACCTACGAGCAGTACTTC; CDR3aa: CASSGGTYEQYF
v_gene: TRBV6-5; d_gene: .; j_gene: TRBJ1-4; abundance: .; len: 15; CDR3nt: TGTGCCAGCAGCCTAATGGGTAGTGCTAATGAAAAACTGTTTTTT; CDR3aa: CASSLMGSANEKLFF
v_gene: TRBV10-3; d_gene: .; j_gene: TRBJ1-5; abundance: .; len: 13; CDR3nt: TGTGCCATCAGTGAGTCCGATAATCAGCCCCAGCATTTT; CDR3aa: CAISESDNQPQHF
v_gene: TRBV19; d_gene: .; j_gene: TRBJ2-2; abundance: .; len: 13; CDR3nt: TGTGCCAGTAGTACAGCGAACACCGGGGAGCTGTTTTTT; CDR3aa: CASSTANTGELFF
v_gene: TRBV5-1; d_gene: TRBD2; j_gene: TRBJ2-5; abundance: .; len: 17; CDR3nt: TGCGCCAGCAGCCCCCTCGGACTAGCGGGGCCCCGAGAGACCCAGTACTTC; CDR3aa: CASSPLGLAGPRETQYF
v_gene: TRBV5-1; d_gene: .; j_gene: TRBJ2-6; abundance: .; len: 14; CDR3nt: TGCGCCAGCAGCTTGACGGCTGGGGCCAACGTCCTGACTTTC; CDR3aa: CASSLTAGANVLTF
v_gene: TRBV5-1; d_gene: .; j_gene: TRBJ1-2; abundance: once; len: 14; CDR3nt: TGCGCCAGCAGCTTGGTCGGGGGAGACTATGGCTACACCTTC; CDR3aa: CASSLVGGDYGYTF
v_gene: TRBV13; d_gene: .; j_gene: TRBJ2-7; abundance: .; len: 15; CDR3nt: TGTGCCAGCAGCCCGACGAATCTAGCACTCCCCGAGCAGTACTTC; CDR3aa: CASSPTNLALPEQYF
v_gene: TRBV6-5; d_gene: .; j_gene: TRBJ2-5; abundance: once; len: 13; CDR3nt: TGTGCCAGTCCCGGGTCTCTGGAAGAGACCCAGTACTTC; CDR3aa: CASPGSLEETQYF
v_gene: TRBV19; d_gene: .; j_gene: TRBJ2-7; abundance: .; len: 13; CDR3nt: TGTGCCAGTAGTATAGGGCGGGCGTACGAGCAGTACTTC; CDR3aa: CASSIGRAYEQYF
v_gene: TRBV6-4; d_gene: TRBD2; j_gene: TRBJ2-5; abundance: .; len: 15; CDR3nt: TGTGCCAGAACCCAGCGGGAGAAGGGGAGAGAGACCCAGTACTTC; CDR3aa: CARTQREKGRETQYF
v_gene: TRBV5-1; d_gene: .; j_gene: TRBJ1-3; abundance: few; len: 14; CDR3nt: TGCGCCAGCAGCTTGAAGCCGGCGACGGACACCATATATTTT; CDR3aa: CASSLKPATDTIYF
v_gene: TRBV5-5; d_gene: .; j_gene: TRBJ1-4; abundance: .; len: 15; CDR3nt: TGTGCCAGCAGCTTCCCTGGCGGGACGGAGGAAAAACTGTTTTTT; CDR3aa: CASSFPGGTEEKLFF
v_gene: TRBV9; d_gene: .; j_gene: TRBJ2-1; abundance: .; len: 13; CDR3nt: TGTGCCAGCTCCACCACTTTAGGGAATGAGCAGTTCTTC; CDR3aa: CASSTTLGNEQFF
v_gene: TRBV7-8; d_gene: .; j_gene: TRBJ2-3; abundance: .; len: 14; CDR3nt: TGTGCCAGCAGCCCGCCTGTGAGCACAGATACGCAGTATTTT; CDR3aa: CASSPPVSTDTQYF
v_gene: TRBV30; d_gene: .; j_gene: TRBJ1-1; abundance: once; len: 11; CDR3nt: TGTGCCTGGAACCGGCAGACTGAAGCTTTCTTT; CDR3aa: CAWNRQTEAFF
v_gene: TRBV6-6; d_gene: .; j_gene: TRBJ1-3; abundance: once; len: 14; CDR3nt: TGTGCCAGCAGCCCTACAGGGACAGGAAACACCATATATTTT; CDR3aa: CASSPTGTGNTIYF
v_gene: TRBV5-6; d_gene: .; j_gene: TRBJ2-5; abundance: .; len: 14; CDR3nt: TGTGCCAGCAGCGAAACGGGGGCGCGGGAGACCCAGTACTTC; CDR3aa: CASSETGARETQYF
v_gene: TRBV5-1; d_gene: TRBD1; j_gene: TRBJ1-2; abundance: .; len: 14; CDR3nt: TGCGCCAGCAGCGGGACAGACACTAACTATGGCTACACCTTC; CDR3aa: CASSGTDTNYGYTF
v_gene: TRBV12-3/TRBV12-4; d_gene: .; j_gene: TRBJ2-7; abundance: few; len: 13; CDR3nt: TGTGCCAGCAGCCGATCGCAGGGATACGAGCAGTACTTC; CDR3aa: CASSRSQGYEQYF
v_gene: TRBV30; d_gene: .; j_gene: TRBJ1-1; abundance: once; len: 14; CDR3nt: TGTGCCTGGAGTCTAGGGGGGGGCTTCACTGAAGCTTTCTTT; CDR3aa: CAWSLGGGFTEAFF
v_gene: TRBV29-1; d_gene: TRBD1; j_gene: TRBJ2-2; abundance: once; len: 17; CDR3nt: TGCAGCGTTGAAGGCCCAAACAGGGGGCTCCGTACCGGGGAGCTGTTTTTT; CDR3aa: CSVEGPNRGLRTGELFF
v_gene: TRBV7-9; d_gene: .; j_gene: TRBJ2-1; abundance: .; len: 14; CDR3nt: TGTGCCAGCAGCCGACCCAGCTCCTACAATGAGCAGTTCTTC; CDR3aa: CASSRPSSYNEQFF
v_gene: TRBV6-5; d_gene: TRBD1; j_gene: TRBJ2-5; abundance: .; len: 14; CDR3nt: TGTGCCAGCAGTCCCGGGACAGGGCGGGAGACCCAGTACTTC; CDR3aa: CASSPGTGRETQYF
v_gene: TRBV12-5; d_gene: .; j_gene: TRBJ2-7; abundance: .; len: 13; CDR3nt: TGTGCTAGTGGTTTGGACATTTACTACGAGCAGTACTTC; CDR3aa: CASGLDIYYEQYF
v_gene: TRBV19; d_gene: .; j_gene: TRBJ1-1; abundance: .; len: 14; CDR3nt: TGTGCCAGTAGTAAGACCCTGGGGAGCACTGAAGCTTTCTTT; CDR3aa: CASSKTLGSTEAFF
v_gene: TRBV24-1; d_gene: TRBD1; j_gene: TRBJ2-5; abundance: .; len: 13; CDR3nt: TGTGCCCCTCTCGGACAGGGAGAGGAGACCCAGTACTTC; CDR3aa: CAPLGQGEETQYF